This T cell receptor (beta chain) originates from a study of Ad26.COV2.S vaccination and SARS-CoV-2 variants. Study-wide points: The study found similar non-spike TCR breadth in vaccine and placebo recipients.

V shed 7 bases and J shed 3 bases, with 13 bases lying between them. The germline CDR1 and CDR2 sequences are LNHDA and SQIVND (reference sequence). CDR3 length: 14 residues. The treatment was: approximately 18 received Ad26.COV2.S at low or high dose, single or two shots; roughly five received placebo; per-sample allocation not given. Sampling was done on day 63 after the first vaccine or placebo injection. Concerning this clone itself: Its antigen is not identified.

Sequencing was performed with immunoSEQ multiplex PCR; in TCRdb, only in-frame clones are kept and a portion is missing. Of fewer than 900,000 clones listed, roughly 90% are singletons. Sample: peripheral blood, taken in a trial of Ad26.COV2.S vaccine versus placebo. The chain joins TRBV19 to TRBJ1-5, with unresolved D. The clonotype comes from a person aged 18-65 years who received the Ad26.COV2.S COVID-19 vaccine or a placebo. Written as DNA, the CDR3 is TGTGCCAGTACCTTCTTGGGTGCCAATCAGCCCCAGCATTTT. Translation gives CASTFLGANQPQHF.